These T cell receptor beta chains were read from a single sample in a study of human T cells and chemical hapten exposure. Each CDR3 protein is one row after TCRdb ran MiXCR on the RACE reads. The repertoire holds about 120,000 distinct CDR3 sequences, with around 10% as singletons. The sequenced sample was whole blood, obtained in connection with sensitization to the hapten diphenylcyclopropenone (DPC). Receptor source: a woman between 45 and 60 years old with alopecia areata. Some clones in this sample may be carry-over from other donors' samples. CDR3s include the opening cysteine and the closing phenylalanine or tryptophan. Each record gives: clone size, J gene, V gene, D gene, CDR3 protein, CDR3 DNA. A D gene is named only where the DNA matches it firmly. The size field is filled for only some rows; it gives once, few, many or a size class.

>few|TRBJ2-4|TRBV6-1|-
CASSEASWAKLDIQYF
TGTGCCAGCAGTGAAGCGTCGTGGGCCAAGCTCGACATTCAGTACTTC
>few|TRBJ1-2|TRBV20-1|-
CSARSGGALIYGYTF
TGCAGTGCTAGATCCGGGGGGGCGCTGATCTATGGCTACACCTTC
>few|TRBJ1-2|TRBV18|-
CASSPRPINYGYTF
TGTGCCAGCTCACCACGACCGATCAACTATGGCTACACCTTC
>few|TRBJ2-5|TRBV28|TRBD2
CASSSTYPGTSAQETQYF
TGTGCCAGCAGTTCAACCTACCCAGGGACTAGCGCTCAAGAGACCCAGTACTTC
>few|TRBJ2-3|TRBV11-1|TRBD2
CASSLAGGRSTDTQYF
TGTGCCAGCAGCCTAGCGGGGGGGCGGAGCACAGATACGCAGTATTTT
>many|TRBJ2-2|TRBV4-2|-
CASSPQAGIANAGELFF
TGTGCCAGCAGCCCTCAGGCCGGGATAGCGAACGCCGGGGAGCTGTTTTTT
>many|TRBJ2-1|TRBV7-2|-
CASSLALLDSDEQFF
TGTGCCAGCAGCTTAGCGTTACTAGATTCCGATGAGCAGTTCTTC
>few|TRBJ2-7|TRBV10-3|-
CAISNRETAYEQYF
TGTGCCATCAGTAACAGGGAGACGGCCTACGAGCAGTACTTC
>-|TRBJ1-1|TRBV11-2|TRBD1
CASSTRQGSMNTEAFF
TGTGCCAGCAGCACGAGACAGGGCAGCATGAACACTGAAGCTTTCTTT
>few|TRBJ2-5|TRBV20-1|-
CSARDSGPHRVPETQYF
TGCAGTGCTAGAGATTCGGGCCCCCACAGGGTCCCAGAGACCCAGTACTTC
>-|TRBJ1-5|TRBV4-2|TRBD1
CASSQDWAGGFGPQHF
TGTGCCAGCAGCCAAGATTGGGCAGGGGGCTTTGGGCCCCAGCATTTT
>-|TRBJ2-1|TRBV2|-
CASSDPPAGIHNEQFF
TGTGCCAGCAGTGATCCTCCAGCGGGTATACACAATGAGCAGTTCTTC
>-|TRBJ1-2|TRBV18|-
CASSERGDGYTF
TGTGCCAGCTCAGAGAGGGGCGATGGCTACACCTTC
>-|TRBJ1-1|TRBV12-3/TRBV12-4|-
CASSPHDRRNTEAFF
TGTGCCAGCAGTCCCCACGACAGGCGGAACACTGAAGCTTTCTTT
>few|TRBJ2-3|TRBV7-9|TRBD1
CASSPRGPLTDTQYF
TGTGCCAGCAGCCCGAGGGGGCCCCTCACAGATACGCAGTATTTT
>-|TRBJ2-2|TRBV29-1|TRBD2
CSVTSGSGASGELFF
TGCAGCGTTACTAGCGGGAGCGGGGCGAGCGGGGAGCTGTTTTTT
>many|TRBJ1-6|TRBV20-1|TRBD1
CSARDSSSDRFNSPLHF
TGCAGTGCTAGAGATTCCTCCTCGGACAGGTTTAATTCACCCCTCCACTTT
>few|TRBJ2-1|TRBV7-7|TRBD1
CASSIGTGRSNEQFF
TGTGCCAGCAGCATCGGGACAGGGAGGTCGAATGAGCAGTTCTTC
>-|TRBJ2-5|TRBV5-1|-
CASSLASSGETQYF
TGCGCCAGCAGCTTGGCCTCGAGCGGCGAGACCCAGTACTTC
>many|TRBJ2-7|TRBV4-2|-
CASSQERGSHEQYF
TGTGCCAGCAGCCAAGAGCGGGGTTCCCACGAGCAGTACTTC
>-|TRBJ2-7|TRBV12-3/TRBV12-4|TRBD2
CASSLGWSSGRANYEQYF
TGTGCCAGCAGTTTAGGGTGGTCTAGCGGGAGGGCCAACTACGAGCAGTACTTC
>-|TRBJ2-6|TRBV2|TRBD2
CASTRGAGANVLTF
TGTGCCAGCACCCGGGGGGCTGGGGCCAACGTCCTGACTTTC